Presented here are 8 T cell receptor beta chains from one specimen sequenced in a study of CD8+CD57+ T cells in acquired aplastic anemia. All sequencing subjects had displayed CD8+CD57+ cell expansion on flow cytometry. Genomic DNA, the template, was used for profiling of the TCR beta VDJ and CDR3. TCRdb ran MiXCR on the reads and lists one entry per CDR3 protein. Counted here are about 270,000 distinct CDR3 sequences, 82% occurring once; the ten biggest clones make up approximately 40%. The specimen was sorted CD4+, CD8+, or CD8+CD57+ T cells (not recorded which) from PBMCs. Receptors originate from a human donor with aplastic anemia.

This sequence joins TRBV7-2 and TRBJ2-7, with D uncertain. Germline lookup yields CDR1 SGHTA and CDR2 FQGNSA. V dropped 3 bases and J dropped 1 base, with 22 bases sitting between them. This CDR3 is 18 amino acids long. The CDR3 bases are TGTGCCAGCAGCTTTGATTTAGCCGTGTCATCTCTTTCCTACGAGCAGTACGTC. Protein: CASSFDLAVSSLSYEQYV.

V gene TRBV6-5 combines with J gene TRBJ2-3; 9 nucleotides align to TRBD1. The CDR3 sequence is 13 residues long. From germline, CDR1 is MNHEY and CDR2 SVGAGI. V lost 8 bases and J lost 5; bases outside the gene matches: 5. CDR3 amino acids: CASHGTGRDTQYF. The CDR3 nucleotides are TGTGCCAGCCATGGGACAGGGAGAGATACGCAGTATTTT.

V and J are TRBV7-3 and TRBJ1-1; 7 nucleotides agree with TRBD1. The germline gives CDR1 SGHTA, CDR2 FQGTGA. V was clipped by 8 bases and J by 14 bases; unmatched bases: 20. This CDR3 comprises 14 residues. The CDR3 sequence: CASLKGANGVEHFF. In DNA form, the CDR3 reads TGTGCCAGCTTAAAGGGGGCGAACGGCGTTGAACACTTCTTT.

J is TRBJ2-1 and V is TRBV20-1; D gene uncertain. V dropped 1 base and J dropped 6 bases, with 13 bases sitting between them. The germline V gene encodes CDR1 DFQATT and CDR2 SNEGSKA (reference sequence). The CDR3 consists of 14 residues. The CDR3 coding sequence is TGCAGTGCTAGAGGGACGCTAGAAACCAATGAGCAGTTCTTC. Translation: CSARGTLETNEQFF.

This clonotype showed up just a few times. The V gene is TRBV10-3, the J gene TRBJ2-3, with D unresolved. From germline, CDR1 is ENHRY and CDR2 SYGVKD. The CDR3 length is 11 residues. Trimming shortened V by 3 bases and J by 4 bases, and 2 bases separated the two germline ends. The CDR3 here is CAISEADTQYF. Here the CDR3 DNA reads TGTGCCATCAGTGAAGCAGATACGCAGTATTTT.

This clonotype was seen only once. The chain employs TRBV5-4 and TRBJ2-1, with D unclear. The CDR3 has 13 amino acids. The V end lost 2 bases, the J end lost 9 bases, and 12 bases lay between the germline ends. Germline V CDR1 and CDR2: SGHNT, YYREEE (reference sequence). The CDR3 spells CASSFTTATEQFF. CDR3 coding DNA: TGTGCCAGCAGCTTTACTACCGCCACTGAGCAGTTCTTC.

Regarding this clonotype: One junction end disagrees with the germline gene, perhaps due to a read error. The genes are TRBV7-9 and TRBJ1-1, with a tentative D call TRBD1 (5 bases). Germline V CDR1 and CDR2: SEHNR, FQNEAQ (reference sequence). CDR3 length: 14 amino acids. This CDR3 is CASSSAAGRADNDF. The DNA of the CDR3 is TGTGCCAGCAGCTCCGCAGCGGGGCGGGCCGACAATGACTTT.

V usage is TRBV7-3 and J usage is TRBJ1-6; 9 bases map to TRBD1. The V gene end was trimmed by 5 bases and the J gene end by 19 bases; junction bases not matched to a gene: 18. The germline V gene has CDR1 SGHTA and CDR2 FQGTGA. This CDR3 has 15 amino acids. The CDR3: CASSSDRGDTSSRHF. CDR3 DNA: TGTGCCAGCAGCAGCGACAGGGGGGATACTTCGAGCCGTCACTTT.